One sample yielded the 17 T cell receptor beta chains listed below, sequenced in a study of blood T cell repertoires in COVID-19. Repertoires were generated with immunoSEQ multiplex PCR, while TCRdb's copy carries only in-frame clones and drops some. The data contain 140,000 to 150,000 clones, 85% to 90% of them singletons. The sequencing input was peripheral blood. The receptors were gathered from a man older than 75 with acute or convalescent COVID-19.

This chain uses TRBV27 with TRBJ2-1, with 9 bases that match TRBD1. CDR1 MNHEY and CDR2 SMNVEV come from the germline V gene (reference sequence). The CDR3 loop spans 15 amino acids. The V segment lost 1 base and the J segment 6 bases; nucleotides outside the gene matches: 4. The CDR3 region is CASSLWGQGGNEQFF. In DNA, the CDR3 is TGTGCCAGCAGTTTATGGGGACAGGGAGGCAATGAGCAGTTCTTC.

This clone has a single count. The chain is built from TRBV3-1 (or the pseudogene TRBV3-2) and TRBJ1-1; a possible D gene is TRBD1 (6 bases). V was pared by 7 bases and J by 2 bases, with 14 bases between. CDR1 LGHDT and CDR2 YNNKEL come from the germline V gene (reference sequence). This CDR3 spans 14 amino acids. The CDR3 is CASTTTGHNTEAFF. CDR3 DNA sequence: TGTGCCAGCACCACGACAGGACATAACACTGAAGCTTTCTTT.

This sequence joins TRBV6-2 or TRBV6-3 and TRBJ2-7; perhaps TRBD2 as D (5 bases). The germline CDR1 and CDR2 sequences are MNHEY and SVGEGT. CDR3 length: 13 residues. Trimming stripped 2 bases from V and 3 bases from J, with 8 bases between. DNA of the CDR3: TGTGCCAGCAGTTACGAGGGCAACTACGAGCAGTACTTC. This encodes CASSYEGNYEQYF.

This clone was observed a few times. The chain recombines TRBV6-1 with TRBJ1-4; 10 bases map to TRBD1. The J segment lost 8 bases and the V segment lost 0 bases, leaving 6 bases of the junction unmatched. The CDR3 has 16 amino acids. CDR1 and CDR2 from the germline V gene are MNHNS and SASEGT. CDR3 amino acids: CASSEAGRDRGEKLFF. The CDR3 DNA reads as TGTGCCAGCAGTGAAGCAGGCCGGGACAGGGGAGAAAAACTGTTTTTT.

This rearrangement joins TRBV6-1 to TRBJ2-7; tentatively, D is TRBD2 (5 bases). This CDR3 is 12 amino acids long. Trimming left V 2 bases short and J 7 bases short, with 9 bases between. The germline V gene has CDR1 MNHNS and CDR2 SASEGT. In nucleotides, the CDR3 is TGTGCCAGCAGTGAACTACGGAGGGAGCAGTACTTC. Translation: CASSELRREQYF.

This chain connects TRBV2 to TRBJ2-7; TRBD2 agrees at 7 bases. In germline, CDR1 is SNHLY, CDR2 FYNNEI. Trimming cost V 10 bases and J 7 bases; bases outside gene matches: 10. The CDR3 totals 12 residues. CDR3: CATRREQAEQYF. The DNA for the CDR3 is TGTGCCACTAGGCGGGAGCAGGCAGAGCAGTACTTC.

In the case of this clone: One junction end does not reproduce the germline sequence, and a read error may be involved. This chain connects TRBV7-2 to TRBJ2-5; a possible D gene is TRBD1 (5 bases). Germline V gene sequence: CDR1 SGHTA, CDR2 FQGNSA. The CDR3 consists of 16 residues. Here the CDR3 reads CASRLGVRQIQETQYF. The CDR3 coding sequence is TGTGCCAGCAGGTTAGGGGTCCGACAGATACAAGAGACCCAGTACTTC.

This clone was counted once. The chain has TRBV30 and TRBJ2-1; D is possibly TRBD2 (6 bases). This CDR3 has 16 residues. Germline loops: CDR1 GTSNPN, CDR2 SVGIG (reference sequence). The V end was cut by 4 bases, the J end by 0 bases, with 16 bases between. The CDR3 bases are TGTGCCTGGAAGAGCAGCGGGCCGGACTCCTACAATGAGCAGTTCTTC. Protein sequence: CAWKSSGPDSYNEQFF.

The V call is TRBV4-1, the J call TRBJ2-3, with 8 nucleotides matching TRBD2. CDR3 length equals 17 residues. The germline gives CDR1 MGHRA, CDR2 YSYEKL. J gave up 2 bases and V 0 bases, and 7 bases lay outside the gene matches. CDR3 in DNA: TGCGCCAGCAGCCAAGATCCGGGAGGGTGGAACACAGATACGCAGTATTTT. Its protein product is CASSQDPGGWNTDTQYF.

This clone was detected a few times. This sequence joins TRBV7-9 and TRBJ1-5; D remains unclear. The CDR3 extends over 17 amino acids. Germline CDR1 and CDR2: SEHNR and FQNEAQ (reference sequence). Trimming pared 1 base from V and 3 bases from J, leaving 16 bases between. The CDR3 coding sequence is TGTGCCAGCAGCTTAGTAGGAGTTCTCGGGAACAATCAGCCCCAGCATTTT. Its protein product is CASSLVGVLGNNQPQHF.

The rearrangement links TRBV19 to TRBJ2-5; no reliable D call. V was pared by 6 bases and J by 5 bases, with 13 bases between. This CDR3 is 13 amino acids long. Germline V gives CDR1 LNHDA, CDR2 SQIVND (reference sequence). CDR3 DNA sequence: TGTGCCAGTAGGCGCCCCGAGTCGGAGACCCAGTACTTC. Amino acid sequence: CASRRPESETQYF.

V and J are TRBV7-9 and TRBJ1-1, with D tentatively TRBD1 (6 bases). V was clipped by 5 bases and J by 6 bases, with 10 bases between them. The CDR3 spans 12 residues. Per the germline V gene, CDR1 is SEHNR and CDR2 is FQNEAQ (reference sequence). The CDR3 region is CASSRDRPEAFF. CDR3 sequence (DNA): TGTGCCAGCAGCCGAGACAGGCCTGAAGCTTTCTTT.

This chain connects TRBV28 to TRBJ2-7; D might be TRBD2 (5 bases). This CDR3 region has 16 residues. Deletions cut 6 bases from V and 6 bases from J, with 24 bases between. The germline V gene encodes CDR1 MDHEN and CDR2 SYDVKM. CDR3 sequence (DNA): TGTGCCAGCAGCGTTATCAGCCGGGATCCCCCCCCCGAGCAGTACTTC. This codes for CASSVISRDPPPEQYF.

J is TRBJ2-1 and V is TRBV5-4; 9 bases are shared with TRBD2. CDR3 length equals 15 residues. The J segment lost 5 bases and the V segment lost 3 bases, leaving 6 bases of the junction unmatched. CDR1 and CDR2 (germline): SGHNT, YYREEE (reference sequence). The CDR3 spells CASSSAREGNNEQFF. The CDR3 region has the DNA TGTGCCAGCAGCTCGGCGCGGGAGGGCAACAATGAGCAGTTCTTC.

A remark on this clone: The same CDR3 also results from other DNA sequences found in this sample. The chain couples TRBV3-1 (or the pseudogene TRBV3-2) to TRBJ2-7; D is ambiguous. The CDR3 has 12 residues. Trimming removed 6 bases from V and 3 bases from J, with 9 bases in between. In germline, CDR1 is LGHDT, CDR2 YNNKEL (reference sequence). DNA of the CDR3: TGTGCCAGCAGTCAGGTGAGCTACGAGCAGTACTTC. As protein: CASSQVSYEQYF.

This sequence joins TRBV25-1 and TRBJ2-1; D gene unclear. The V end lost 6 bases, the J end lost 4 bases, and 7 bases lay between the germline ends. Per germline, CDR1 MGHDK and CDR2 SYGVNS. This CDR3 region has 12 residues. For the CDR3, the DNA is TGTGCCAGCAGCGGCGGATACAATGAGCAGTTCTTC. Translation gives CASSGGYNEQFF.

The chain is built from TRBV29-1 and TRBJ1-4, with 8 bases lining up with TRBD1. V gave up 8 bases and J gave up 8 bases; unmatched junction bases: 7. The V gene's germline CDR1 is SQVTM and CDR2 ANQGSEA. The CDR3 covers 12 residues. Here the CDR3 DNA reads TGCAGCTATGGACAGGGTTCAGAAAAACTGTTTTTT. It encodes CSYGQGSEKLFF.